Here is one TCR beta chain with its context. Trimming pared 4 bases from V and 2 bases from J, leaving 13 bases between. Germline V gene data show CDR1 as SGHKS and CDR2 as YYEKEE (reference sequence). This CDR3 is 15 amino acids long. This sample stems from a study of blood T cell repertoires in COVID-19. Study-level information: Sources were T cells, B-cell-depleted T cells, or PBMCs; the material itself was cDNA or gDNA.

In the original workflow: Estimation of nucleated cell counts was performed using reference gene primer amplification. The table came from immunoSEQ multiplex PCR; TCRdb's copy has only in-frame clones and leaves some out. V and J calls and clone size are given by that table; D and trimming were obtained from the DNA. The sample holds some 320,000 clones, around 90% seen once. V usage is TRBV5-5 and J usage is TRBJ1-3; no clear D. The origin of this receptor is a man aged 55 to 69 who had recovered from COVID-19. Sequenced input: PBMCs or T cells enriched from blood (not recorded which). CDR3 bases: TGTGCCAGCAGCCCCACGACTCGGGCTGGAAACACCATATATTTT. Its protein product is CASSPTTRAGNTIYF.